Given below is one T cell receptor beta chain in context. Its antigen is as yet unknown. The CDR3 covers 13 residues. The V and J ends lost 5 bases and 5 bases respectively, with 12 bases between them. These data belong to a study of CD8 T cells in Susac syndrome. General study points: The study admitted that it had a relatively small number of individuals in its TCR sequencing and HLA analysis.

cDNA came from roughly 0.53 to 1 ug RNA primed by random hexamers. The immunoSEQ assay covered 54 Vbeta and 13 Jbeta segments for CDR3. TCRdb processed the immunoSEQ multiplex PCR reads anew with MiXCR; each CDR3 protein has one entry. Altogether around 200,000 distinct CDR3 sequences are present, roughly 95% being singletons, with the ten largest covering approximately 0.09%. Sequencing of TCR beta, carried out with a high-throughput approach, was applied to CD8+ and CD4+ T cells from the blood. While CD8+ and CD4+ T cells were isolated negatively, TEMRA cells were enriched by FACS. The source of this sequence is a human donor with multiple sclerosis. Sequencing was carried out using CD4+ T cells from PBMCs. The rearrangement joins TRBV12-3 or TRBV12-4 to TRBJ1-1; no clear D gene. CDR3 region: CASSITFGTEAFF. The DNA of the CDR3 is TGTGCCAGCAGTATTACTTTTGGGACTGAAGCTTTCTTT.